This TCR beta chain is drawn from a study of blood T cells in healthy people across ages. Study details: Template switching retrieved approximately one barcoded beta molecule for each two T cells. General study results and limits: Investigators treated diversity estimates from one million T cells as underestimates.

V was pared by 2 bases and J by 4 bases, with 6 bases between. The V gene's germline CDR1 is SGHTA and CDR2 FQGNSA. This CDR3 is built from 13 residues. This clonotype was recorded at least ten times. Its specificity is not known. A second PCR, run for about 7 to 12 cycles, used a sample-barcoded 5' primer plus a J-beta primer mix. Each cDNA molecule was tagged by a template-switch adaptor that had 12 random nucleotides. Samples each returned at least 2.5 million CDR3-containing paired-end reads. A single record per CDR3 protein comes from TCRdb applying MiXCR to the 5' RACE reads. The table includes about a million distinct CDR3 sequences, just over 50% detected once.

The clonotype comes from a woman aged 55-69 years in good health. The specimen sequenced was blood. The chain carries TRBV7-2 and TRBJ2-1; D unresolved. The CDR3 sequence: CASSLRGYNEQFF. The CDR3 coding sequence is TGTGCCAGCAGCTTACGCGGTTACAATGAGCAGTTCTTC.